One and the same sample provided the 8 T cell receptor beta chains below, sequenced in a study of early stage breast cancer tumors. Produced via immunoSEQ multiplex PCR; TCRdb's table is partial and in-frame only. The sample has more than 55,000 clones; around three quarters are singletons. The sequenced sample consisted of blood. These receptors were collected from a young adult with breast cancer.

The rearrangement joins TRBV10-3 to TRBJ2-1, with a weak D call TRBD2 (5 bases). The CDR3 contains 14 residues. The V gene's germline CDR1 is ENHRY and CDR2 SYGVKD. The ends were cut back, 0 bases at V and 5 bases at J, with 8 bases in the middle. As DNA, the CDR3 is TGTGCCATCAGTGAGTCGAGGGTCAACAATGAGCAGTTCTTC. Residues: CAISESRVNNEQFF.

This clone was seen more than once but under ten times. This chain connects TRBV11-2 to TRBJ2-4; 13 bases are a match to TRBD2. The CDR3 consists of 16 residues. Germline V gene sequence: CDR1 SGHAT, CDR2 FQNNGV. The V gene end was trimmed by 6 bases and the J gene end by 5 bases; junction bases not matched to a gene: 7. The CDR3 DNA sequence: TGTGCCAGCAGGAAACTAGCGGGAGGGTACGAAAACATTCAGTACTTC. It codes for CASRKLAGGYENIQYF.

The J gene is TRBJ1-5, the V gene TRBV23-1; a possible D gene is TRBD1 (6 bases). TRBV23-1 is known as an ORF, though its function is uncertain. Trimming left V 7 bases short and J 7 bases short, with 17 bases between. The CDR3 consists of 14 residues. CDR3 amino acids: CASTGGQLIQPQHF. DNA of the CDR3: TGCGCCAGCACCGGGGGGCAGCTGATACAGCCCCAGCATTTT.

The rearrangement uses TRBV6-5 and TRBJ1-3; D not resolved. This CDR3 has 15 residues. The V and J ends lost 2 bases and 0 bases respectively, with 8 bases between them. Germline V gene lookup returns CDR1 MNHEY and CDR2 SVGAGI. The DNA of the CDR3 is TGTGCCAGCAGTTACGACTTAAGCTCTGGAAACACCATATATTTT. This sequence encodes CASSYDLSSGNTIYF.

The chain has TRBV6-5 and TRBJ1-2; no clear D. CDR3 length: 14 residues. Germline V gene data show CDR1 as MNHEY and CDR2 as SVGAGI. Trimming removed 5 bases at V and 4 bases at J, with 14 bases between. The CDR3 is CASSPSGWVYGYTF. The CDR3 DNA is TGTGCCAGCAGTCCCTCGGGCTGGGTCTATGGCTACACCTTC.

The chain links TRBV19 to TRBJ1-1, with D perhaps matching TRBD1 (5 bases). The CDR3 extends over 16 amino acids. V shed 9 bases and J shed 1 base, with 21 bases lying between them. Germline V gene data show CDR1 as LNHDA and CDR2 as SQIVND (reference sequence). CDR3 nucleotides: TGTGCCAGCACCCCTCGGGGGAGGCTCACGAACACTGAAGCTTTCTTT. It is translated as CASTPRGRLTNTEAFF.

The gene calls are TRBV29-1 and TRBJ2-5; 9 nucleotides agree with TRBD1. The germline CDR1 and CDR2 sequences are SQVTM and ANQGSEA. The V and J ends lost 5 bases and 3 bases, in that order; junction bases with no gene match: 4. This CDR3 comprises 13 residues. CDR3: CSVTGGGEETQYF. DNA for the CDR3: TGCAGCGTTACAGGGGGCGGTGAAGAGACCCAGTACTTC.

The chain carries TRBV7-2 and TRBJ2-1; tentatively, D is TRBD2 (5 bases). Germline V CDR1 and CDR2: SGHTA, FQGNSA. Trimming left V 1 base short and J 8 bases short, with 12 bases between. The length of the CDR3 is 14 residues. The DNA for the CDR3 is TGTGCCAGCAGCTTAGTTCCCCCGGGGTATGAGCAGTTCTTC. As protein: CASSLVPPGYEQFF.